Listed below are T cell receptor beta chains from one sample, sequenced in a study of T-cell reconstitution after alpha-beta-depleted transplantation in children. TCRdb re-called the PCR reads with MiXCR, one entry per CDR3 protein. The table shows approximately 800,000 distinct CDR3 sequences, with about 15% occurring only once. Sequencing used PBMCs, mostly from graft donor cells, obtained 360 days after TCRalphabeta/CD19-depleted stem cell transplant. These receptors all come from a male patient under 18 who had a stem cell transplant for acute lymphoblastic leukemia, so the T cells may come from the graft donor. Each CDR3 is given with its conserved first and last residue. The D gene is left open where the match is weak. Expanded clones get a size class; other rows say once, few or many, or leave the size out.

-	-	TRBJ1-5	TRBV15	13	CATKGGVNQPQHF	TGTGCCACCAAGGGTGGGGTCAATCAGCCCCAGCATTTT
-	-	TRBJ2-2	TRBV27	13	CASSLWSTGELFF	TGTGCCAGCAGTTTGTGGTCCACCGGGGAGCTGTTTTTT
-	-	TRBJ2-5	TRBV5-1	14	CASSFRGGAETQYF	TGCGCCAGCAGCTTCCGTGGGGGGGCCGAGACCCAGTACTTC
-	few	TRBJ2-7	TRBV21-1	16	CASSKWDRPCGSEQYF	TGTGCCAGCAGCAAATGGGACAGGCCATGTGGGTCAGAGCAGTACTTC
-	-	TRBJ2-1	TRBV9	13	CASSVTGQPEQFF	TGTGCCAGCAGCGTAACCGGACAGCCGGAGCAGTTCTTC
-	many	TRBJ1-2	TRBV7-8	13	CASSSSGARGYTF	TGTGCCAGCAGTTCTTCAGGGGCTCGCGGCTACACCTTC
-	few	TRBJ1-4	TRBV7-9	11	CAGRESEKLFF	TGTGCCGGCAGGGAGAGTGAAAAACTGTTTTTT
-	many	TRBJ2-1	TRBV29-1	14	CSVEDHDSYNEQFF	TGCAGCGTTGAAGATCACGACAGCTACAATGAGCAGTTCTTC
TRBD1	few	TRBJ2-7	TRBV5-1	16	CASSLVSGQPAHEQYF	TGCGCCAGCAGCTTGGTCTCGGGACAGCCAGCCCACGAGCAGTACTTC
-	few	TRBJ2-2	TRBV20-1	17	CSARDPELPPNTGELFF	TGCAGTGCTAGAGATCCCGAACTACCCCCGAACACCGGGGAGCTGTTTTTT
TRBD1	few	TRBJ1-2	TRBV20-1	13	CSASRQGQGGYTF	TGCAGTGCTAGCAGACAGGGGCAGGGTGGCTACACCTTC
-	-	TRBJ2-7	TRBV27	14	CASSFIAKSYEQYF	TGTGCCAGCAGTTTCATAGCCAAGTCCTACGAGCAGTACTTC
TRBD1	-	TRBJ1-2	TRBV7-9	15	CASSSSRKGARGYTF	TGTGCCAGCAGCTCCTCTCGGAAGGGGGCGCGAGGCTACACCTTC
TRBD1	-	TRBJ2-3	TRBV5-6	14	CASSLADRGDTQYF	TGTGCCAGCAGCTTGGCGGACAGGGGAGATACGCAGTATTTT
TRBD2	-	TRBJ2-3	TRBV12-3/TRBV12-4	17	CASSPLTPGLAGDTQYF	TGTGCCAGCAGCCCCTTAACCCCGGGACTAGCGGGAGATACGCAGTATTTT
-	few	TRBJ2-1	TRBV24-1	17	CATSDPLQSSSYNEQFF	TGTGCCACCAGTGATCCGCTCCAGTCCAGCTCCTACAATGAGCAGTTCTTC
-	few	TRBJ2-3	TRBV11-2	14	CASSLVALLDTQYF	TGTGCCAGCAGCTTAGTTGCGCTTTTGGATACGCAGTATTTT
-	few	TRBJ1-5	TRBV9	15	CASSVGVGDNQPQHF	TGTGCCAGCAGCGTAGGGGTAGGGGACAATCAGCCCCAGCATTTT
-	-	TRBJ1-2	TRBV30	11	CAWSPQSGYTF	TGTGCCTGGAGTCCCCAGTCTGGCTACACCTTC
-	few	TRBJ1-1	TRBV5-5	13	CASSPVSGAEAFF	TGTGCCAGCAGCCCGGTTAGCGGGGCAGAAGCTTTCTTT
-	many	TRBJ1-2	TRBV4-1	16	CASSQDHVRINYGYTF	TGCGCCAGCAGCCAAGATCACGTCAGGATTAACTATGGCTACACCTTC
-	-	TRBJ2-2	TRBV3-1	12	CASSRSEGELFF	TGTGCCAGCAGCCGTAGCGAAGGGGAGCTGTTTTTT
TRBD2	few	TRBJ2-5	TRBV14	15	CASSQNLAGGETQYF	TGTGCCAGCAGCCAAAATCTAGCGGGAGGAGAGACCCAGTACTTC
-	-	TRBJ2-7	TRBV25-1	13	CASSEYNAGRQYF	TGTGCCAGCAGTGAATATAACGCGGGGCGGCAGTACTTC
TRBD2	few	TRBJ2-7	TRBV20-1	16	CSATLGTSGRADEQYF	TGCAGTGCTACTTTAGGGACTAGCGGGAGGGCCGACGAGCAGTACTTC
-	few	TRBJ2-1	TRBV13	18	CASSLLPITIRGRNEQFF	TGTGCCAGCAGCTTATTGCCCATAACGATTCGCGGACGCAATGAGCAGTTCTTC
TRBD2	few	TRBJ2-5	TRBV12-3/TRBV12-4	16	CASDSGTSGPKETQYF	TGTGCCAGCGATTCCGGGACTAGCGGACCGAAAGAGACCCAGTACTTC
-	-	TRBJ2-7	TRBV7-9	16	CASSPRDSGLGRGQYF	TGTGCCAGCAGCCCCCGGGACTCCGGTCTAGGGAGAGGGCAGTACTTC
-	few	TRBJ2-7	TRBV7-8	15	CASTLGGEGVYEQYF	TGTGCCAGCACCCTAGGGGGGGAAGGGGTCTACGAGCAGTACTTC
-	-	TRBJ1-5	TRBV29-1	13	CSVVPGQGQPQHF	TGCAGCGTTGTTCCCGGGCAGGGCCAGCCCCAGCATTTT
-	-	TRBJ2-7	TRBV19	15	CASSGYRDHWGEQYF	TGTGCCAGTAGTGGATACAGAGACCACTGGGGCGAGCAGTACTTC
-	few	TRBJ2-7	TRBV4-2	16	CASSQPHPGTGHEQYF	TGTGCCAGCAGCCAGCCCCACCCCGGGACCGGCCACGAGCAGTACTTC
TRBD2	-	TRBJ2-1	TRBV11-1	14	CASNLAGELNEQFF	TGTGCCAGCAACCTAGCGGGAGAATTGAATGAGCAGTTCTTC
TRBD2	few	TRBJ2-7	TRBV4-2	14	CASSPMPSREEWYF	TGTGCCAGCAGCCCTATGCCCTCGCGGGAGGAGTGGTACTTC
-	-	TRBJ2-1	TRBV4-1	17	CASSQVSGYVSYNEQFF	TGCGCCAGCAGCCAAGTTTCCGGGTACGTATCCTACAATGAGCAGTTCTTC
TRBD1	-	TRBJ2-7	TRBV10-3	13	CAIRAGTGYEQYF	TGTGCCATCAGGGCCGGGACAGGCTACGAGCAGTACTTC
-	-	TRBJ1-5	TRBV5-5	16	CASRLEVGGWNQPQHF	TGTGCCAGCAGGTTGGAGGTTGGGGGCTGGAATCAGCCCCAGCATTTT
TRBD1	-	TRBJ2-3	TRBV14	15	CASSQGGTGGHTQYF	TGTGCCAGCAGCCAAGGAGGGACAGGGGGACATACGCAGTATTTT
-	few	TRBJ2-1	TRBV29-1	13	CSVERLVGNEQFF	TGCAGCGTTGAACGGCTAGTGGGCAATGAGCAGTTCTTC
-	-	TRBJ2-1	TRBV30	13	CAWTGPSGSEQFF	TGTGCCTGGACAGGACCTTCCGGAAGTGAGCAGTTCTTC
TRBD2	many	TRBJ2-2	TRBV4-1	16	CASSRRLAEVTGELFF	TGCGCCAGCAGCAGGCGACTAGCAGAGGTCACCGGGGAGCTGTTTTTT
-	once	TRBJ2-1	TRBV10-3	12	CAISGSGNEQFF	TGTGCCATCAGTGGATCCGGGAATGAGCAGTTCTTC
-	-	TRBJ1-5	TRBV19	15	CASRPDRAGNQPQHF	TGTGCCAGTAGGCCCGATCGGGCAGGCAATCAGCCCCAGCATTTT
TRBD1	-	TRBJ2-7	TRBV19	15	CASSIRQGYSYEQYF	TGTGCCAGTAGTATTCGACAGGGGTACTCCTACGAGCAGTACTTC
TRBD1	-	TRBJ1-5	TRBV20-1	12	CSARQGDQPQHF	TGCAGTGCCCGACAGGGGGATCAGCCCCAGCATTTT
TRBD1	-	TRBJ1-1	TRBV5-1	12	CASWDYRGEAFF	TGCGCCAGTTGGGACTACAGGGGTGAAGCTTTCTTT
TRBD2	-	TRBJ2-3	TRBV5-1	18	CASSKGTSGTTSTDTQYF	TGCGCCAGCAGCAAAGGTACTAGCGGAACCACTAGCACAGATACGCAGTATTTT
-	-	TRBJ2-1	TRBV21-1	18	CASSKALLGGGPANEQFF	TGTGCCAGCAGCAAAGCGCTTTTGGGGGGAGGGCCGGCCAATGAGCAGTTCTTC
TRBD1	many	TRBJ1-2	TRBV15	14	CATSRSTGVGGYTF	TGTGCCACCAGCAGATCGACAGGGGTCGGAGGCTACACCTTC
TRBD1	few	TRBJ2-7	TRBV4-1	19	CASSQEYWGGQGIVDEQYF	TGCGCCAGCAGCCAAGAATATTGGGGGGGACAGGGGATAGTCGACGAGCAGTACTTC
-	-	TRBJ1-1	TRBV12-3/TRBV12-4	14	CASSQISAHFEAFF	TGTGCCAGCAGCCAAATTAGCGCGCACTTTGAAGCTTTCTTT